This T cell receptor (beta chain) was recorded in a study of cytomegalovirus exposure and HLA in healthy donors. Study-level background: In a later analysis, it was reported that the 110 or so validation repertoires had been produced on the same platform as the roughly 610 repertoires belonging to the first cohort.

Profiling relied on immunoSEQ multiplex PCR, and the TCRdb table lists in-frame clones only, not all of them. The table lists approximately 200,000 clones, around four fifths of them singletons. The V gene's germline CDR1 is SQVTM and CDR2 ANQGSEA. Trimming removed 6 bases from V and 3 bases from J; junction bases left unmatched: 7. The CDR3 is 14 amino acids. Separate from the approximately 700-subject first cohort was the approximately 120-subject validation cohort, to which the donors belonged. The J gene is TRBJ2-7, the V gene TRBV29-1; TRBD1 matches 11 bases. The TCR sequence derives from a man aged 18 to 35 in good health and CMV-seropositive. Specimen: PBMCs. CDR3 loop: CSVLDRGRYYEQYF. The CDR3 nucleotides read TGCAGCGTCCTGGACAGGGGGCGTTACTACGAGCAGTACTTC.